This entry lists 21 T cell receptor beta chains sequenced from one sample in a study of blood T cell repertoires in COVID-19. TCRdb's copy holds only in-frame clones and misses some; the assay was immunoSEQ multiplex PCR. The data contain about 220,000 clones, around 85% of them singletons. Sequenced material: PBMCs or T cells enriched from blood (not recorded which). The receptors come from a woman aged 40 to 50 with acute COVID-19.

This clone was counted only a few times. This chain joins TRBV6-5 and TRBJ1-2; D might be TRBD1 (5 bases). Between the trimmed V and J ends, which lost 4 bases and 8 bases, there was a span of 14 bases. Per germline, CDR1 MNHEY and CDR2 SVGAGI. This CDR3 is built from 13 residues. In DNA form, the CDR3 reads TGTGCCAGCAGTTCACCAGGGTCTTGGGGCTACACCTTC. This sequence encodes CASSSPGSWGYTF.

A note on this clone: Additional DNA sequences in this sample encode the identical CDR3. CDR3 in amino acids: CASSGTGVGYTF. The CDR3 DNA reads TGTGCCAGCAGCGGGACAGGGGTTGGCTACACCTTC. The chain recombines TRBV9 with TRBJ1-2, with TRBD1 matching 9 bases. Germline-derived CDR1 and CDR2 are SGDLS and YYNGEE. The V gene end was trimmed by 3 bases and the J gene end by 7 bases; junction bases not matched to a gene: 1. The CDR3 sequence is 12 residues long.

The chain couples TRBV6-1 to TRBJ2-1, with 12 bases matching TRBD2. Germline V lookup: CDR1 MNHNS, CDR2 SASEGT. Trimming removed 4 bases from V and 8 bases from J; junction bases left unmatched: 12. The CDR3 runs to 17 residues. The CDR3 DNA reads as TGTGCCAGCAGTGCTCGACTAGCGGGGGCGACATCAGATGAGCAGTTCTTC. Its translation is CASSARLAGATSDEQFF.

The rearrangement joins TRBV5-5 to TRBJ1-1; D uncertain. The CDR3 totals 19 residues. Looked up from germline, CDR1 is SGHKS and CDR2 is YYEKEE (reference sequence). Trimming left V 1 base short and J 4 bases short, with 26 bases between. The CDR3 sequence is CASSLSSPYETPRGTEAFF. As DNA, the CDR3 is TGTGCCAGCAGCTTGTCGTCGCCCTACGAAACTCCGCGGGGCACTGAAGCTTTCTTT.

V is TRBV6-5 and J is TRBJ2-7; unclear D gene. From germline, CDR1 is MNHEY and CDR2 SVGAGI. The CDR3 runs 13 residues. V shed 5 bases and J shed 3 bases, with 11 bases lying between them. CDR3 coding DNA: TGTGCCAGCAGTACCGACCGACACTACGAGCAGTACTTC. Its translation is CASSTDRHYEQYF.

V is TRBV2 and J is TRBJ1-3; D not certain. This CDR3 region has 14 residues. Between the trimmed V and J ends, which lost 8 bases and 4 bases, there was a span of 15 bases. Germline CDR1 SNHLY, CDR2 FYNNEI. CDR3: CASLTPGGGNTIYF. Written as DNA, the CDR3 is TGTGCCAGCTTGACCCCGGGCGGGGGAAACACCATATATTTT.

V usage is TRBV9 and J usage is TRBJ2-7; no definite D call. The CDR3 is 14 amino acids. V was pared by 4 bases and J by 6 bases, with 17 bases between. Per germline, CDR1 SGDLS and CDR2 YYNGEE. CDR3 loop: CASSPGYSVGEQYF. The CDR3 bases are TGTGCCAGCAGCCCAGGATATTCGGTCGGCGAGCAGTACTTC. The variable domain in full, completed from reference TRBV9 and TRBJ2-7, reads DSGVTQTPKHLITATGQRVTLRCSPRSGDLSVYWYQQSLDQGLQFLIQYYNGEERAKGNILERFSAQQFPDLHSELNLSSLELGDSALYFCASSPGYSVGEQYFGPGTRLTVT.

The V gene is TRBV3-1 (or the pseudogene TRBV3-2), the J gene TRBJ1-1; weak D call: TRBD1 (6 bases). The CDR3 totals 13 residues. Trimming removed 6 bases at V and 5 bases at J, with 13 bases between. CDR1 and CDR2 from the germline V gene are LGHDT and YNNKEL (reference sequence). The chain's CDR3 is CASSQTGTTEAFF. The CDR3 nucleotides read TGTGCCAGCAGTCAGACCGGGACAACTGAAGCTTTCTTT.

The chain links TRBV27 to TRBJ1-4; D is undetermined. The CDR3 totals 12 residues. V was pared by 8 bases and J by 12 bases, with 16 bases between. The germline CDR1 and CDR2 sequences are MNHEY and SMNVEV (reference sequence). The CDR3 spells CASGESPMELFF. The CDR3 bases are TGTGCCAGCGGGGAGTCGCCGATGGAACTGTTTTTT. The whole variable domain, filled in from reference TRBV27 and TRBJ1-4, reads EAQVTQNPRYLITVTGKKLTVTCSQNMNHEYMSWYRQDPGLGLRQIYYSMNVEVTDKGDVPEGYKVSRKEKRNFPLILESPSPNQTSLYFCASGESPMELFFGSGTQLSVL.

This sequence joins TRBV7-2 and TRBJ2-7; TRBD2 is a possible D gene (5 bases). Germline loops: CDR1 SGHTA, CDR2 FQGNSA. The CDR3 loop spans 14 amino acids. Trimming removed 2 bases at V and 5 bases at J, with 13 bases between. CDR3 DNA: TGTGCCAGCAGCTTATCTCCGGGGAACCACGAGCAGTACTTC. Protein: CASSLSPGNHEQYF.

The V gene is TRBV13, the J gene TRBJ1-6, with 12 bases lining up with TRBD1. Trimming cost V 6 bases and J 5 bases; bases outside gene matches: 8. The CDR3 runs to 17 residues. In germline, CDR1 is PRHDT, CDR2 FYEKMQ (reference sequence). CDR3 loop: CASSYFGTGGHNSPLHF. In nucleotides, the CDR3 is TGTGCCAGCAGTTACTTCGGGACAGGGGGCCATAATTCACCCCTCCACTTT.

This clone was observed a handful of times. The rearrangement links TRBV28 to TRBJ1-2, with 9 bases aligning to TRBD1. V was pared by 3 bases and J by 8 bases, with 7 bases of the junction left unmatched. The CDR3 contains 14 residues. The germline gives CDR1 MDHEN, CDR2 SYDVKM. This CDR3 reads CASSLGYRGRGYTF. The CDR3 DNA is TGTGCCAGCAGTTTGGGTTACAGGGGGCGAGGCTACACCTTC.

The chain combines TRBV27 with TRBJ2-7; 9 bases match TRBD1. V lost 2 bases and J lost 6; bases outside the gene matches: 5. Germline assignment: CDR1 MNHEY and CDR2 SMNVEV (reference sequence). CDR3 length: 14 amino acids. The CDR3 DNA sequence: TGTGCCAGCAGTTTAAAGGGACAGGGTCCCGAGCAGTACTTC. Translating gives CASSLKGQGPEQYF.

This chain joins TRBV19 and TRBJ2-2, with 8 positions matching TRBD2. The junction had 8 bases not matched to a gene; V was cut back by 10 bases and J by 7 bases. Germline CDR1 and CDR2: LNHDA and SQIVND (reference sequence). The CDR3 contains 13 residues. The CDR3 DNA reads as TGTGCCACGGCCGGGGGGGGCAGCGGGGAGCTGTTTTTT. This translates into CATAGGGSGELFF. The full variable domain, rest sourced from reference TRBV19 and TRBJ2-2, is DGGITQSPKYLFRKEGQNVTLSCEQNLNHDAMYWYRQDPGQGLRLIYYSQIVNDFQKGDIAEGYSVSREKKESFPLTVTSAQKNPTAFYLCATAGGGSGELFFGEGSRLTVL.

This clone was picked up one time. V is TRBV7-2 and J is TRBJ1-2, with 8 bases matching TRBD1. Looked up from germline, CDR1 is SGHTA and CDR2 is FQGNSA. Trimming took 4 bases from V and 3 from J; bases not matched to a gene: 7. This CDR3 is 15 amino acids long. In DNA, the CDR3 is TGTGCCAGCAGCTCCGGACAGGGTAGGCACTATGGCTACACCTTC. Its protein product is CASSSGQGRHYGYTF.

The chain is built from TRBV28 and TRBJ1-5; D remains unclear. The CDR3 length is 13 residues. CDR1 is MDHEN, CDR2 SYDVKM, per germline. V lost 2 bases and J lost 4, with 6 bases in between. The CDR3 region has the DNA TGTGCCAGCAGTTTAAGCCTTAATCAGCCCCAGCATTTT. Amino acids: CASSLSLNQPQHF.

The rearrangement joins TRBV5-1 to TRBJ1-1; D is perhaps TRBD1 (6 bases). Trimming took 1 base from V and 7 from J, leaving 17 bases between them. This CDR3 spans 15 amino acids. The germline V gene encodes CDR1 SGHRS and CDR2 YFSETQ. CDR3 loop: CASSLNSFRTDEAFF. For the CDR3, the DNA is TGCGCCAGCAGCTTGAATAGTTTCCGGACAGATGAAGCTTTCTTT.

The V call is TRBV5-1, the J call TRBJ2-5, with D possibly matching TRBD1 (6 bases). Germline values: CDR1 SGHRS, CDR2 YFSETQ. Trimming removed 0 bases from V and 1 base from J, with 13 bases in between. CDR3 size: 16 residues. CDR3 bases: TGCGCCAGCAGCTTGGGGACAGTGTACTTCCAAGAGACCCAGTACTTC. It is translated as CASSLGTVYFQETQYF.

This clone has only one observation. The gene calls are TRBV9 and TRBJ2-2; tentative D call: TRBD2 (5 bases). This CDR3 has 15 residues. V was clipped by 1 base and J by 7 bases, with 14 bases between them. Germline-derived CDR1 and CDR2 are SGDLS and YYNGEE. CDR3 protein: CASSVLAGGSGELFF. CDR3 DNA sequence: TGTGCCAGCAGCGTACTAGCCGGCGGTAGCGGGGAGCTGTTTTTT.

The rearrangement joins TRBV24-1 to TRBJ1-6, with D tentatively TRBD1 (5 bases). Trimming shortened V by 7 bases and J by 3 bases, and 9 bases separated the two germline ends. Germline assignment: CDR1 KGHDR and CDR2 SFDVKD. The CDR3 totals 14 residues. This chain's CDR3 is CATSQGLYNSPLHF. The CDR3, as DNA: TGTGCCACCAGCCAGGGCCTCTATAATTCACCCCTCCACTTT.

This clone has only a few counts. The chain links TRBV2 to TRBJ1-2; 8 bases line up with TRBD1. V was clipped by 3 bases and J by 4 bases; unmatched bases: 7. From germline, CDR1 is SNHLY and CDR2 FYNNEI. The CDR3 covers 15 residues. In DNA form, the CDR3 reads TGTGCCAGCAGTGACATGGCCAGGGGGCCCTATGGCTACACCTTC. Amino acid sequence: CASSDMARGPYGYTF.